This paragraph covers one T cell receptor (beta chain) sequence. This entry belongs to a study of blood T cell repertoires in COVID-19. Using immunoSEQ multiplex PCR, the repertoire was profiled, and TCRdb retains in-frame clones only, with some absent. The data hold hundreds of thousands of clones, with roughly 88% observed a single time. V lost 0 bases and J 2 bases, leaving 9 bases between the germline ends. CDR3 length: 14 residues. Germline V gene data show CDR1 as SGHNT and CDR2 as YYREEE (reference sequence). The specimen sequenced was peripheral blood. The source is a young woman with active or convalescent COVID-19. The genes are TRBV5-4 and TRBJ2-7, with D unresolved. The CDR3 here is CASSLDLGTYEQYF. Here the CDR3 DNA reads TGTGCCAGCAGCTTGGATTTGGGCACCTACGAGCAGTACTTC. Variable domain in full (rest from reference TRBV5-4 and TRBJ2-7): ETGVTQSPTHLIKTRGQQVTLRCSSQSGHNTVSWYQQALGQGPQFIFQYYREEENGRGNFPPRFSGLQFPNYSSELNVNALELDDSALYLCASSLDLGTYEQYFGPGTRLTVT.